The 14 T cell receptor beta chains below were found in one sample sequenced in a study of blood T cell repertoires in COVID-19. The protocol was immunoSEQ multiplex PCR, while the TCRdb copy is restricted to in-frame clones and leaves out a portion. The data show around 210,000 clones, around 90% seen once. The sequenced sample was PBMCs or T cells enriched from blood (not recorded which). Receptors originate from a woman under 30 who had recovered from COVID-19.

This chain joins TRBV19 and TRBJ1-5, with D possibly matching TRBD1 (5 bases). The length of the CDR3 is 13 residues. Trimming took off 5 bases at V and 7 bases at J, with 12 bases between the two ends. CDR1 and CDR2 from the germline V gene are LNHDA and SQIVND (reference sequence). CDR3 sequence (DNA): TGTGCCAGTAGTTCAGGGTTTCGGCAGCCCCAGCATTTT. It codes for CASSSGFRQPQHF.

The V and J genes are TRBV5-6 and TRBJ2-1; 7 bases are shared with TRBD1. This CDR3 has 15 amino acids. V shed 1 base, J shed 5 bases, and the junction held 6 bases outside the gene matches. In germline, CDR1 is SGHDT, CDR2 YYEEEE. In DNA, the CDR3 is TGTGCCAGCAGCTTGCCAGGGGGTCCGGACAATGAGCAGTTCTTC. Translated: CASSLPGGPDNEQFF. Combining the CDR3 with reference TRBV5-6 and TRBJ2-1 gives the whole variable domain DAGVTQSPTHLIKTRGQQVTLRCSPKSGHDTVSWYQQALGQGPQFIFQYYEEEERQRGNFPDRFSGHQFPNYSSELNVNALLLGDSALYLCASSLPGGPDNEQFFGPGTRLTVL.

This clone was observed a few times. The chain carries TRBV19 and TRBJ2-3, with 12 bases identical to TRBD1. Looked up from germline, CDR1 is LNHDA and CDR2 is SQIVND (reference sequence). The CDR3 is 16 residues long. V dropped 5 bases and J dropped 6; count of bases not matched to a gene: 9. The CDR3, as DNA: TGTGCCAGTAGTCCGGGACAGGGGGCGTTTTCGGATACGCAGTATTTT. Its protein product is CASSPGQGAFSDTQYF.

The chain's CDR3 is CASTGDNSPLHF. Written as DNA, the CDR3 is TGTGCCAGCACAGGGGATAATTCACCCCTCCACTTT. The rearrangement links TRBV10-3 to TRBJ1-6; 7 nucleotides align to TRBD1. Germline V lookup: CDR1 ENHRY, CDR2 SYGVKD. The J segment lost 5 bases and the V segment lost 10 bases, leaving 2 bases of the junction unmatched. The CDR3 consists of 12 residues.

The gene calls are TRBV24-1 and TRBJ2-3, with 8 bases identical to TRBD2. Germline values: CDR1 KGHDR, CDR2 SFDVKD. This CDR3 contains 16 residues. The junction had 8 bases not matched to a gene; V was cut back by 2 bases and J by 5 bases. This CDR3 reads CATSDYGTSTGDTQYF. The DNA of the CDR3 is TGTGCCACCAGTGATTATGGGACTAGTACGGGAGATACGCAGTATTTT.

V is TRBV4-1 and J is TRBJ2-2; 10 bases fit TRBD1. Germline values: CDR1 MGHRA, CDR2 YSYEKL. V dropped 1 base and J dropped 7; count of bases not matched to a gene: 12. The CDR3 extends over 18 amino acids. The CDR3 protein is CASSQGPGQGINGGELFF. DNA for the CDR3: TGCGCCAGCAGCCAAGGTCCGGGACAGGGGATTAACGGCGGGGAGCTGTTTTTT.

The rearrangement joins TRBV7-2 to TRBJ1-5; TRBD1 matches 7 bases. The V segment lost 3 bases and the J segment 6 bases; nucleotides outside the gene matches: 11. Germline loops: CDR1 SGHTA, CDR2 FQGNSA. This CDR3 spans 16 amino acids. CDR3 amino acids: CASSFTTGSEGQPQHF. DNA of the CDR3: TGTGCCAGCAGCTTCACGACAGGGTCAGAAGGTCAGCCCCAGCATTTT. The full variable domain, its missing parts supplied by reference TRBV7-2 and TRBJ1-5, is GAGVSQSPSNKVTEKGKDVELRCDPISGHTALYWYRQSLGQGLEFLIYFQGNSAPDKSGLPSDRFSAERTGGSVSTLTIQRTQQEDSAVYLCASSFTTGSEGQPQHFGDGTRLSIL.

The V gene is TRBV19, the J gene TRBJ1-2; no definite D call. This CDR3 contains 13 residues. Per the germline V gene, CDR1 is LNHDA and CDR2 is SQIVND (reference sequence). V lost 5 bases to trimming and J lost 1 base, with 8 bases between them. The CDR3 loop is CASSETVNYGYTF. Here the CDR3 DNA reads TGTGCCAGTAGTGAAACAGTTAACTATGGCTACACCTTC. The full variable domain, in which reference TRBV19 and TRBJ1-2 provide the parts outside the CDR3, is DGGITQSPKYLFRKEGQNVTLSCEQNLNHDAMYWYRQDPGQGLRLIYYSQIVNDFQKGDIAEGYSVSREKKESFPLTVTSAQKNPTAFYLCASSETVNYGYTFGSGTRLTVV.

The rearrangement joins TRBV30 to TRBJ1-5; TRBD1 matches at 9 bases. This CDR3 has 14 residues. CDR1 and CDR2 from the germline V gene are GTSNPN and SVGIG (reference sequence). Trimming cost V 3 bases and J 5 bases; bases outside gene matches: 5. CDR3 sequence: CAWSVGTGHQPQHF. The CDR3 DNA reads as TGTGCCTGGAGCGTAGGGACAGGGCATCAGCCCCAGCATTTT. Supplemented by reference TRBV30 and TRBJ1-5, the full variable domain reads SQTIHQWPATLVQPVGSPLSLECTVEGTSNPNLYWYRQAAGRGLQLLFYSVGIGQISSEVPQNLSASRPQDRQFILSSKKLLLSDSGFYLCAWSVGTGHQPQHFGDGTRLSIL.

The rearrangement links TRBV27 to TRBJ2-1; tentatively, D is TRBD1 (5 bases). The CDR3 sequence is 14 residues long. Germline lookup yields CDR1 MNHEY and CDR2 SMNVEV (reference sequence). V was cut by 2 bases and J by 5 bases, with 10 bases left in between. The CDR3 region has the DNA TGTGCCAGCAGTTTAGCGGACACACACAATGAGCAGTTCTTC. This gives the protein CASSLADTHNEQFF.

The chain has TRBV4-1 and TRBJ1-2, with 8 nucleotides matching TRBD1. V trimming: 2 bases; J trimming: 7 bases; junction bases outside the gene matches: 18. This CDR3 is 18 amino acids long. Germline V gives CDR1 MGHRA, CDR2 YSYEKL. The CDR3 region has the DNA TGCGCCAGCAGCCAACCGTTAGAGGGTACCGGGACAGGTTTTGGCTACACCTTC. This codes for CASSQPLEGTGTGFGYTF.

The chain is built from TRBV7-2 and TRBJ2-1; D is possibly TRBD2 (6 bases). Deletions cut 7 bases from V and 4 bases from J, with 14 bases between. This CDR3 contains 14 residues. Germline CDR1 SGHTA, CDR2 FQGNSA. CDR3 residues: CASIPGLTYNEQFF. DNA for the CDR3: TGTGCCAGCATACCGGGACTGACTTACAATGAGCAGTTCTTC. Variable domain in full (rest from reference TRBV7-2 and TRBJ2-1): GAGVSQSPSNKVTEKGKDVELRCDPISGHTALYWYRQSLGQGLEFLIYFQGNSAPDKSGLPSDRFSAERTGGSVSTLTIQRTQQEDSAVYLCASIPGLTYNEQFFGPGTRLTVL.

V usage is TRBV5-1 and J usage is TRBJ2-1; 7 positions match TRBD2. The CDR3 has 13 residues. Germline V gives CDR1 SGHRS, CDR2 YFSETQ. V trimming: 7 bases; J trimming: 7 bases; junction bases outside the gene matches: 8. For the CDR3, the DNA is TGCGCCAGCGGGGGGACTAACTATAATGAGCAGTTCTTC. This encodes CASGGTNYNEQFF.

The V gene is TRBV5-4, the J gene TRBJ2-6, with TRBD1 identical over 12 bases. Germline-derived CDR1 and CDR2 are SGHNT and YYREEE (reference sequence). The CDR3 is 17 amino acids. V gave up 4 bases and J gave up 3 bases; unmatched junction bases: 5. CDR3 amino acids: CASSPGQGARGANVLTF. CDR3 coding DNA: TGTGCCAGCAGCCCGGGACAGGGGGCGCGTGGGGCCAACGTCCTGACTTTC.